The rows below give T cell receptor beta chains drawn from one sample of a study of cytomegalovirus exposure and HLA in healthy donors. Sequencing used immunoSEQ multiplex PCR; TCRdb keeps in-frame clones, though not all of them. The sample consists of a few hundred thousand clones, 80% to 90% of them appearing once. Sequences were obtained from PBMCs. These receptors were obtained from a woman aged 18-29 years in good health and CMV-seronegative. CDR3s include the opening cysteine and the closing phenylalanine or tryptophan. Fields, in order: D gene, V gene, J gene, clone size, CDR3 DNA, CDR3 protein. The D gene is left open where the match is weak. Clone size is given for some rows only: seen once, a few or many times, or a class if the clone is expanded.

D: TRBD1
V: TRBV30
J: TRBJ2-7
size: .
DNA: TGTGCCTGGAGTATGGGACAGGGGATCTCCTACGAGCAGTACTTC
CDR3: CAWSMGQGISYEQYF

D: .
V: TRBV27
J: TRBJ1-5
size: .
DNA: TGTGCCAGCAGTCCAGGGGATTGGGGCAATCAGCCCCAGCATTTT
CDR3: CASSPGDWGNQPQHF

D: TRBD1
V: TRBV7-2
J: TRBJ1-4
size: .
DNA: TGTGCCAGCAGCTCTCCGACAGGGAAAGGACAGGCAACTAATGAAAAACTGTTTTTT
CDR3: CASSSPTGKGQATNEKLFF

D: .
V: TRBV9
J: TRBJ1-4
size: few
DNA: TGTGCCAGCAGCCGGGTAACGGGAAGCGAAAAACTGTTTTTT
CDR3: CASSRVTGSEKLFF

D: TRBD1
V: TRBV19
J: TRBJ1-3
size: once
DNA: TGTGCCAGCTCCATGACAGGGACTGGAAACACCATATATTTT
CDR3: CASSMTGTGNTIYF

D: TRBD2
V: TRBV18
J: TRBJ2-3
size: .
DNA: TGTGCCAGCTCACCCCTAGCGGACCTCACAGATACGCAGTATTTT
CDR3: CASSPLADLTDTQYF

D: .
V: TRBV5-6
J: TRBJ2-1
size: .
DNA: TGTGCCAGCAGCTACGCCGGGACTGGCTCCTACAATGAGCAGTTCTTC
CDR3: CASSYAGTGSYNEQFF

D: .
V: TRBV28
J: TRBJ1-2
size: .
DNA: TGTGCTTCACACCCCGATAAATATGGCTACACCTTC
CDR3: CASHPDKYGYTF

D: TRBD2
V: TRBV2
J: TRBJ2-7
size: .
DNA: TGTGCCAGCAGGGGACTAGACGAGGAAGGGTCCTACGAGCAGTACTTC
CDR3: CASRGLDEEGSYEQYF

D: .
V: TRBV4-3
J: TRBJ1-1
size: .
DNA: TGCGCCAGCAGCCAAGATAGAACGGCAGGCCCCAGCTTCTTT
CDR3: CASSQDRTAGPSFF

D: .
V: TRBV19
J: TRBJ2-7
size: once
DNA: TGTGCCAGTAGTATGGCCCACAGGGTACCCTACGAGCAGTACTTC
CDR3: CASSMAHRVPYEQYF

D: TRBD1
V: TRBV12-5
J: TRBJ2-1
size: .
DNA: TGTGCTAGCGTTGCTGGGACAGGGGACTACAATGAGCAGTTCTTC
CDR3: CASVAGTGDYNEQFF

D: .
V: TRBV19
J: TRBJ2-1
size: .
DNA: TGTGCCAGTACGCGAAGTGGGGCCTGGAACAATGAGCAGTTCTTC
CDR3: CASTRSGAWNNEQFF

D: .
V: TRBV5-6
J: TRBJ1-1
size: few
DNA: TGTGCCAGCAGCTTGCCAGGGAACACTGAAGCTTTCTTT
CDR3: CASSLPGNTEAFF

D: .
V: TRBV7-9
J: TRBJ2-7
size: .
DNA: TGTGCCAGCAGCTTAGGGGGGCGCTTCTACGAGCAGTACTTC
CDR3: CASSLGGRFYEQYF

D: .
V: TRBV14
J: TRBJ2-1
size: .
DNA: TGTGCCAGCAGCCAACACTCACCTCAAGCGGAGATGTACAATGAGCAGTTCTTC
CDR3: CASSQHSPQAEMYNEQFF

D: TRBD2
V: TRBV27
J: TRBJ2-1
size: .
DNA: TGTGCCAGCAGTTTAATCAGCGGGGGATACAATGAGCAGTTCTTC
CDR3: CASSLISGGYNEQFF

D: .
V: TRBV11-2
J: TRBJ1-2
size: .
DNA: TGTGCCAGCAGCTTAGGACAGGAGATCTATGGCTACACCTTC
CDR3: CASSLGQEIYGYTF

D: TRBD1
V: TRBV19
J: TRBJ1-5
size: .
DNA: TGTGCCAGTAGTACCAGGGACAGAGCTTATAGCAATCAGCCCCAGCATTTT
CDR3: CASSTRDRAYSNQPQHF

D: .
V: TRBV4-2
J: TRBJ2-5
size: .
DNA: TGTGCCAGCAGCCAAGATCCGGGGCAAGAGACCCAGTACTTC
CDR3: CASSQDPGQETQYF

D: .
V: TRBV28
J: TRBJ1-2
size: .
DNA: TGTGCCAGCAGTTTAGAGCGGGAATCAATCTTC
CDR3: CASSLERESIF

D: .
V: TRBV21-1
J: TRBJ1-2
size: .
DNA: TGTGCCAGCAGCAAATTTCCCTCGGGGGGGAACTATGGCTACACCTTC
CDR3: CASSKFPSGGNYGYTF

D: TRBD1
V: TRBV5-1
J: TRBJ1-2
size: .
DNA: TGCGCCAGCAGCAGGAACGGACAGGAAGAGTCAGCTAACTATGGCTACACCTTC
CDR3: CASSRNGQEESANYGYTF

D: TRBD1
V: TRBV28
J: TRBJ1-1
size: .
DNA: TGTGCCAGCAGTTCGCAGGGGGCCGGGGTAGTCGGTGAAGCTTTCTTT
CDR3: CASSSQGAGVVGEAFF

D: .
V: TRBV7-2
J: TRBJ2-3
size: .
DNA: TGTGCCAGCAGCTTAGCGGTGGGGACACCTAAGACAGATACGCAGTATTTT
CDR3: CASSLAVGTPKTDTQYF

D: TRBD2
V: TRBV2
J: TRBJ2-7
size: .
DNA: TGTGCCAGCAGCCTCCAAGCGGGGCGTTCCTACGAGCAGTACTTC
CDR3: CASSLQAGRSYEQYF

D: TRBD1
V: TRBV27
J: TRBJ2-7
size: .
DNA: TGTGCCAGCAGTTTAACCCGACAGGGTGGAGGCGAGCAGTACTTC
CDR3: CASSLTRQGGGEQYF

D: .
V: TRBV7-8
J: TRBJ2-3
size: once
DNA: TGTGCCAGCAGCCCAACAGGGAAGGGTGGGATCCTAAGGACGCAGTATTTT
CDR3: CASSPTGKGGILRTQYF

D: .
V: TRBV14
J: TRBJ1-2
size: .
DNA: TGTGCCAGCAGCCAAGTGACGGCAGGCTATGGCTACACCTTC
CDR3: CASSQVTAGYGYTF

D: TRBD1
V: TRBV7-7
J: TRBJ1-3
size: .
DNA: TGTGCCAGCAGCCGGGACAGTGGAAACACCATATATTTT
CDR3: CASSRDSGNTIYF

D: TRBD2
V: TRBV27
J: TRBJ2-7
size: few
DNA: TGTGCCAGCAGCCGGACTAGCGGGGGGGGCAAAAGGTACGAGCAGTACTTC
CDR3: CASSRTSGGGKRYEQYF

D: TRBD1
V: TRBV5-1
J: TRBJ1-4
size: .
DNA: TGCGCCAGCAGCTTGGGAGACAGGGAAGGAGAAAAACTGTTTTTT
CDR3: CASSLGDREGEKLFF

D: TRBD1
V: TRBV11-2
J: TRBJ2-7
size: .
DNA: TGTGCCAGCAGCTTAAAGACAGGGGCGACCTCCTACGAGCAGTACTTC
CDR3: CASSLKTGATSYEQYF

D: .
V: TRBV7-8
J: TRBJ1-2
size: few
DNA: TGTGCCAGCAGCTTAGCGCGGTACTATGGGAACTATGGCTACACCTTC
CDR3: CASSLARYYGNYGYTF

D: .
V: TRBV7-5
J: TRBJ2-5
size: .
DNA: TGTGTCAGGCAGGACCAAGAGACCCAGTACTTC
CDR3: CVRQDQETQYF

D: TRBD2
V: TRBV7-8
J: TRBJ2-5
size: .
DNA: TGTGCCAGCAGCCGAGCGGGGCTACAAGAGACCCAGTACTTC
CDR3: CASSRAGLQETQYF

D: TRBD1
V: TRBV11-2
J: TRBJ1-5
size: .
DNA: TGTGCCAGCAGCTTAGATCTAGGGGGCAGCAATCAGCCCCAGCATTTT
CDR3: CASSLDLGGSNQPQHF

D: TRBD2
V: TRBV6-5
J: TRBJ2-1
size: .
DNA: TGTGCCAGCAGTCCCGGACTAGCGGACTACAATGAGCAGTTCTTC
CDR3: CASSPGLADYNEQFF

D: .
V: TRBV27
J: TRBJ1-5
size: few
DNA: TGTGCCAGCAGTGGGGGCCTTAGCAATCAGCCCCAGCATTTT
CDR3: CASSGGLSNQPQHF

D: TRBD2
V: TRBV6-1
J: TRBJ2-7
size: .
DNA: TGTGCCAGCAGTCCCCGGGGTAGCGGGAGTTACGAGCAGTACTTC
CDR3: CASSPRGSGSYEQYF

D: .
V: TRBV5-1
J: TRBJ2-2
size: .
DNA: TGCGCCAGCAGGGGAGATGCGAACACCGGGGAGCTGTTTTTT
CDR3: CASRGDANTGELFF

D: .
V: TRBV7-9
J: TRBJ2-1
size: .
DNA: TGTGCCAGCATCCCCTGGAGCGGACTAAACAATGAGCAGTTCTTC
CDR3: CASIPWSGLNNEQFF

D: .
V: TRBV6-6
J: TRBJ2-7
size: .
DNA: TGTGCGTCTGGCGGGCGCGGTGGGGACGAGCAGTACTTC
CDR3: CASGGRGGDEQYF

D: .
V: TRBV4-3
J: TRBJ1-2
size: .
DNA: TGCGCCAGCAGCCAAGAAGAGGGGACACCCCTTTACACCTTC
CDR3: CASSQEEGTPLYTF

D: TRBD1
V: TRBV6-6
J: TRBJ2-7
size: .
DNA: TGTGCCAGCAGCTCGGACAGGGACGTCTCCTACGAGCAGTACTTC
CDR3: CASSSDRDVSYEQYF

D: TRBD1
V: TRBV7-6
J: TRBJ2-2
size: .
DNA: TGTGCCAGCAGCTTAGGAGTAGGGACAGGAAACACCGGGGAGCTGTTTTTT
CDR3: CASSLGVGTGNTGELFF

D: .
V: TRBV5-1
J: TRBJ1-1
size: .
DNA: TGCGCCAGCAGCAACCGCGGGGTCGCTGAAGCTTTCTTT
CDR3: CASSNRGVAEAFF